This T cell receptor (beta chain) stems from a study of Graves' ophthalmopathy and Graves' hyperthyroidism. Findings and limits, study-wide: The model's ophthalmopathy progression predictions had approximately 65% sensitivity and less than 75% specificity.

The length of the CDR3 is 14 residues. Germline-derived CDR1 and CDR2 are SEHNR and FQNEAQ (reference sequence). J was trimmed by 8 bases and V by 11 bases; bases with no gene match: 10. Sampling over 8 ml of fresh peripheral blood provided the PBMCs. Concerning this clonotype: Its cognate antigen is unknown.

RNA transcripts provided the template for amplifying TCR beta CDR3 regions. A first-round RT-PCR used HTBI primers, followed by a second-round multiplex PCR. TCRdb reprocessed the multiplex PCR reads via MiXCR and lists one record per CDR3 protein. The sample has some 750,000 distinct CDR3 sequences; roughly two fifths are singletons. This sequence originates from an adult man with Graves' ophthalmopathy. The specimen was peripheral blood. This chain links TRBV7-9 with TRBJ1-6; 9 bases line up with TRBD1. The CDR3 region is CAYRRGDRDSPLHF. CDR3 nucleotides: TGTGCCTACCGAAGGGGGGACAGGGATTCACCCCTCCACTTT.